This T cell receptor (beta chain) was captured in a study of cytomegalovirus exposure and HLA in healthy donors. The V end lost 3 bases, the J end lost 5 bases, and 14 bases lay between the germline ends. Per germline, CDR1 MNHEY and CDR2 SVGAGI. This CDR3 spans 14 amino acids. A single count supports this clone. The PCR had 60 Vbeta and 13 Jbeta primers. The table came from immunoSEQ multiplex PCR; TCRdb's copy has only in-frame clones and leaves some out. The repertoire holds approximately 140,000 clones, just under 80% seen once, with less than 2% in the top ten. The sequence came from a woman in her thirties or forties in good health and CMV-seronegative. The chain combines TRBV6-5 with TRBJ2-7; a weak D match, TRBD1 (5 bases). Material for sequencing was PBMCs. The CDR3 sequence is CASSYRTVGDEQYF. CDR3 coding DNA: TGTGCCAGCAGTTATCGAACGGTAGGGGACGAGCAGTACTTC.